What follows describes a single TCR beta chain. The antigen is undetermined. The sample comes from a study of CD8 T cells in ankylosing spondylitis. Germline V gene data show CDR1 as GTSNPN and CDR2 as SVGIG (reference sequence). Trimming took 4 bases from V and 2 from J; bases not matched to a gene: 2. The CDR3 consists of 12 residues. Study-level results: Typical of ankylosing spondylitis blood, it appeared, was a TCR beta motif of fewer than 10 highly homologous variants. Reportedly, significant enrichment of disease-linked clones occurred in matched ankylosing spondylitis synovial fluid. In peripheral blood, disease-linked CD8+ clones occurred at relatively low frequencies.

TCR beta libraries were made by quantitative 5'-RACE with molecular barcodes. TCRdb re-derived calls from the 5' RACE reads in MiXCR, one entry per CDR3 protein. The table has over 200,000 distinct CDR3 sequences, approximately 16% seen once. This sequence originates from a male donor with ankylosing spondylitis. Sequencing was done on a sample of blood, either unsorted or a sorted T cell fraction (not recorded which). The chain combines TRBV30 with TRBJ2-7; the match to TRBD2 covers 7 bases. CDR3 amino acids: CAWTSGAYEQYF. CDR3 bases: TGTGCCTGGACCAGCGGGGCCTACGAGCAGTACTTC.